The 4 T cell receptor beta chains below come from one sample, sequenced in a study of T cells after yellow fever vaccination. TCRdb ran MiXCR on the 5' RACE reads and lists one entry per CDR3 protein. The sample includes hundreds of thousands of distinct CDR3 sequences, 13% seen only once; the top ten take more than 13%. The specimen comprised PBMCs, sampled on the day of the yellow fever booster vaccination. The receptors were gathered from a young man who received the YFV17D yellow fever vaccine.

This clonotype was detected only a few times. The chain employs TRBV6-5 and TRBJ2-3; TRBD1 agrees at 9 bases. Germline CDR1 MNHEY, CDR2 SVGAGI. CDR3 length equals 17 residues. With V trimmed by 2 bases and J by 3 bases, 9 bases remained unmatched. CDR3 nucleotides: TGTGCCAGCAGTTACCCCCATAGGGGACAGGGTACAGATACGCAGTATTTT. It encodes CASSYPHRGQGTDTQYF.

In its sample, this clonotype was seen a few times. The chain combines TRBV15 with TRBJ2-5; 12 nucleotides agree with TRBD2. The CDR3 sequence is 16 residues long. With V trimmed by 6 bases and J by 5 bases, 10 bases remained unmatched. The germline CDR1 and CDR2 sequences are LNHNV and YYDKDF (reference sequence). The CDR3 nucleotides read TGTGCCACCAGTCCTGGACTAGCGGGGAGGATCGAGACCCAGTACTTC. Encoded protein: CATSPGLAGRIETQYF.

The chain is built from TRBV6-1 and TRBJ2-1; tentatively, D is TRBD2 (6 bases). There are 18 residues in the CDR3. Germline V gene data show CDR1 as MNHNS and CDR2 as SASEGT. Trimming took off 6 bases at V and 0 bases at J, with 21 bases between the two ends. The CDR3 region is CASRGPRGVRDSYNEQFF. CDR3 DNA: TGTGCCAGCAGAGGACCTAGGGGCGTGCGGGACTCCTACAATGAGCAGTTCTTC.

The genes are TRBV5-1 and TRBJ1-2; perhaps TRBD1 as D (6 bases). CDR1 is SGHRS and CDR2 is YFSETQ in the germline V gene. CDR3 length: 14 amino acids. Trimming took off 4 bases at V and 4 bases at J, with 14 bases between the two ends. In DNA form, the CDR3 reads TGCGCCAGCAGCCCCGAGGGACAAGCCTATGGCTACACCTTC. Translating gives CASSPEGQAYGYTF.